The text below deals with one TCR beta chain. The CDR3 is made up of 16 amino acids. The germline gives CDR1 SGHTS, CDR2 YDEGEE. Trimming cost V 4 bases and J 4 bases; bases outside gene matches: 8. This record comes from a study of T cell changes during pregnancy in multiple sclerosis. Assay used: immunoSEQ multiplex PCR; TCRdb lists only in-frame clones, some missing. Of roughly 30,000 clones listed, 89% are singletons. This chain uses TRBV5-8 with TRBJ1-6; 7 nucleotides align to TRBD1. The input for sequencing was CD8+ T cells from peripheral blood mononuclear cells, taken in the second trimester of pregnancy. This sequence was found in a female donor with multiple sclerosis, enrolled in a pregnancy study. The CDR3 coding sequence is TGTGCCAGCAGCATTAGACAGGGCAGATATAATTCACCCCTCCACTTT. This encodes CASSIRQGRYNSPLHF.